Below, one T cell receptor (beta chain) is given with its context. Antigen unknown. Cells sorted as Tregs were CD4+, CD25+ and CD127-/low. The CDR3 sequence is 17 residues long. Trimming cost V 1 base and J 4 bases; bases outside gene matches: 7. Germline CDR1 reads PRHDT; CDR2 reads FYEKMQ (reference sequence). Constant-region reverse primers amplified full-length variable regions, followed by semi-nested Nested Universal Primer A PCR. In TCRdb, the 5' RACE reads were re-called with MiXCR into one record per CDR3 protein. Here the sample spans roughly 8,500 distinct CDR3 sequences, approximately 46% being singletons. Study-wide results and caveats: Tumor Treg TCRs overlapped most with tumor naive CD4+ cells. The TCR gene usage of tumor memory CD4+ T cells clustered together with blood and lymph node memory CD4+ cells and with lymph node naive CD4+ cells.

The source material was Tregs sorted from a lymph node. The J gene is TRBJ2-1, the V gene TRBV13; 10 bases are shared with TRBD1. The source is a female donor with breast cancer. The CDR3 loop reads CASSLAAGTGAYNEQFF. The CDR3 DNA follows: TGTGCCAGCAGCTTAGCTGCTGGGACAGGGGCTTACAATGAGCAGTTCTTC.